Listed below are T cell receptor beta chains from one sample, sequenced in a study of chemoradiotherapy in HPV16-positive cancers. TCRdb's table, derived via immunoSEQ multiplex PCR, lists solely in-frame clones and lacks some. The sample lists tens of thousands of clones, about nine tenths occurring once. The sequenced sample was blood, obtained from a patient who underwent chemoradiotherapy. These receptors all come from a human donor with HPV-associated anogenital cancer. Both conserved end residues are part of each CDR3. Fields, in order: D gene, V gene, J gene, CDR3 length, clone size, CDR3 DNA, CDR3 protein. A D gene is named only where the DNA matches it firmly. The listing skips clone size in some rows; elsewhere it reads once, few, many or a size class.

TRBD2	TRBV29-1	TRBJ2-3	16	-	TGCAGCGTTTCGGGACTAGCGGGAGGGAGCACAGATACGCAGTATTTT	CSVSGLAGGSTDTQYF
-	TRBV6-1	TRBJ1-2	13	-	TGTGCCAGCAGTGATAATCAGGGCTATGGCTACACCTTC	CASSDNQGYGYTF
-	TRBV7-6	TRBJ2-7	18	-	TGTGCCAGCAGCTTAGGGATGGCAGGGACCAGGCTTATCGACGAGCAGTACTTC	CASSLGMAGTRLIDEQYF
TRBD1	TRBV19	TRBJ1-5	16	-	TGTGCCAGTAGCAGTAACCGGGACAGGGGCAATCAGCCCCAGCATTTT	CASSSNRDRGNQPQHF
-	TRBV15	TRBJ2-7	15	-	TGTGCCACCAGCAGTGAGAGGTTCGGGTCCTACGAGCAGTACTTC	CATSSERFGSYEQYF
TRBD2	TRBV29-1	TRBJ2-1	16	once	TGCAGCGTTGAACAGCTAGCGGGAGGGTTCCGCAATGAGCAGTTCTTC	CSVEQLAGGFRNEQFF
-	TRBV6-6	TRBJ2-3	13	-	TGTGCCAGCAGTTACTCTTTCACAGATACGCAGTATTTT	CASSYSFTDTQYF
-	TRBV4-1	TRBJ2-7	16	-	TGCGCCAGCAGCCCTTCGACTCAGGATTCGGTCTACGAGCAGTACTTC	CASSPSTQDSVYEQYF
-	TRBV27	TRBJ2-3	15	-	TGTGCCAGCAGTTTATATGGCAGGGACACAGATACGCAGTATTTT	CASSLYGRDTDTQYF
-	TRBV5-6	TRBJ2-5	12	-	TGTGCCAGCAGCCCGGGACGAAAGACCCAGTACTTC	CASSPGRKTQYF
-	TRBV19	TRBJ1-3	15	-	TGTGCCAGTACCCTTCTCGGGGCCTCTGGAAACACCATATATTTT	CASTLLGASGNTIYF
-	TRBV4-1	TRBJ2-5	15	-	TGCGCCAGCAGCCAAGATGGGTTAGTCGGAGAGACCCAGTACTTC	CASSQDGLVGETQYF
-	TRBV18	TRBJ1-2	11	-	TGTGCCAGCTCGCCGGACATCGGCTACACCTTC	CASSPDIGYTF
-	TRBV6-5	TRBJ1-6	13	-	TGTGCCAGCAAGCGGAGCCAGGGTTCACCCCTCCACTTT	CASKRSQGSPLHF
TRBD1	TRBV30	TRBJ1-2	13	few	TGTGCCTGGAGGGCCAAAGGGGACAGTGGCTACACCTTC	CAWRAKGDSGYTF
-	TRBV4-1	TRBJ2-7	15	-	TGCGCCAGCAGCCGAGGACATACAGCTTCCTACGAGCAGTACTTC	CASSRGHTASYEQYF
-	TRBV18	TRBJ2-7	11	-	TGTGCCAGCTCAGGGCCCTACGAGCAGTACTTC	CASSGPYEQYF
TRBD1	TRBV25-1	TRBJ1-2	13	few	TGTGCCAGCAGTGAATGGGACAGGACCTTGTACACCTTC	CASSEWDRTLYTF
TRBD2	TRBV10-3	TRBJ2-5	17	-	TGTGCCATCAGTGAGTCGACTCGAGGACTAGCGGGCGAGACCCAGTACTTC	CAISESTRGLAGETQYF
TRBD1	TRBV27	TRBJ2-7	15	-	TGTGCCAGCTCTAGTCCGGGACAGGGGTCCTACGAGCAGTACTTC	CASSSPGQGSYEQYF
-	TRBV9	TRBJ1-1	13	-	TGTGCCAGCAGCGTAGAGGTAGGGACTGAAGCTTTCTTT	CASSVEVGTEAFF
-	TRBV21-1	TRBJ2-3	15	-	TGTGCCAGCAGCACGGTAGCGGGGAGGGTGGATACGCAGTATTTT	CASSTVAGRVDTQYF
-	TRBV5-1	TRBJ1-1	11	once	TGCGCCAGCAGCCGAGACACTGAAGCTTTCTTT	CASSRDTEAFF
TRBD1	TRBV13	TRBJ1-1	17	once	TGTGCCAGCAGCAATAGGTATGGACAGGGTTTCAACACTGAAGCTTTCTTT	CASSNRYGQGFNTEAFF
-	TRBV4-1	TRBJ1-1	15	-	TGCGCCAGCAGCCAAGATCGGGGTCTGAACACTGAAGCTTTCTTT	CASSQDRGLNTEAFF
-	TRBV7-2	TRBJ1-2	13	-	TGTGCCAGCAGCTTAAAAGGGGGCTATGGCTACACCTTC	CASSLKGGYGYTF
TRBD1	TRBV7-8	TRBJ1-6	16	-	TGTGCCAGCAGCTTAGGGAGGGGGACAGGAGGCTCACCCCTCCACTTT	CASSLGRGTGGSPLHF
TRBD1	TRBV20-1	TRBJ1-1	11	-	TGCAGTGCTTCCGGGACAGCTGAAGCTTTCTTT	CSASGTAEAFF
-	TRBV6-5	TRBJ1-1	11	-	TGTGCCAGCAGTCTCGGGACTGAAGCTTTCTTT	CASSLGTEAFF
-	TRBV5-1	TRBJ1-1	13	-	TGCGCCAGCAGCCTTTTTGGGGGGACTGAAGCTTTCTTT	CASSLFGGTEAFF
TRBD1	TRBV7-9	TRBJ1-3	15	-	TGTGCCAGCAGCCGACAGGGACGCTCTGGAAACACCATATATTTT	CASSRQGRSGNTIYF
-	TRBV10-2	TRBJ2-7	14	-	TGCGCCAGCGAGGGGGTAAAGGGGGCCTACGAGCAGTACTTC	CASEGVKGAYEQYF
-	TRBV5-1	TRBJ1-5	15	-	TGCGCCAGCAGCTTGGGAGGGAGTCGCAATCAGCCCCAGCATTTT	CASSLGGSRNQPQHF
-	TRBV11-2	TRBJ2-1	14	-	TGTGCCAGCAGCTTAGACGGGGGTTGGAATGAGCAGTTCTTC	CASSLDGGWNEQFF
TRBD1	TRBV28	TRBJ1-2	13	-	TGTGCCAGCAGTTTAGGGACAGTCTATGGCTACACCTTC	CASSLGTVYGYTF
-	TRBV9	TRBJ1-4	14	-	TGTGCCAGCAGCGTAGGGTTAGAAGGCGAAAAACTGTTTTTT	CASSVGLEGEKLFF
-	TRBV7-6	TRBJ2-3	14	-	TGTGCCAGCAGCTTAACGCCCGCAGCAGATACGCAGTATTTT	CASSLTPAADTQYF
-	TRBV9	TRBJ1-1	14	few	TGTGCCAGCAGCGTAGCCGCACAGGACACTGAAGCTTTCTTT	CASSVAAQDTEAFF
TRBD1	TRBV29-1	TRBJ1-2	13	-	TGCAGCGTAAAGGGGGACAGGGAGTGGTACACAAACTTC	CSVKGDREWYTNF
-	TRBV5-1	TRBJ1-1	16	-	TGCGCCAGCAGCTTGTATGGGTTTGCCGTGAACACTGAAGCTTTCTTT	CASSLYGFAVNTEAFF
-	TRBV11-2	TRBJ1-1	15	few	TGTGCCAGCAGCTTAGGCCATGGGACTAACACTGAAGCTTTCTTT	CASSLGHGTNTEAFF
-	TRBV5-1	TRBJ1-2	16	-	TGCGCCAGCAGCTTGGCCGAGCAGGGCTCCCTCTATGGCTACACCTTC	CASSLAEQGSLYGYTF
-	TRBV19	TRBJ1-1	15	-	TGTGCCAGTAGGGAAACCGGGACAATGAACACTGAAGCTTTCTTT	CASRETGTMNTEAFF
-	TRBV27	TRBJ2-4	14	-	TGTGCCAGCAGCCAATTGGGGGGTGAGGTGGTTCAGTACTTC	CASSQLGGEVVQYF
-	TRBV4-1	TRBJ1-2	15	once	TGCGCCAGCAGCCAAGGTGCGGGGGCTAACTATGGCTACACCTTC	CASSQGAGANYGYTF
-	TRBV6-5	TRBJ1-1	13	-	TGTGCCAGCGGTCCGACAGGGAACACTGAAGCTTTCTTT	CASGPTGNTEAFF
TRBD1	TRBV27	TRBJ2-7	15	-	TGTGCCAGCAGTTCCGGACAGGGGATTTACTACGAGCAGTACTTC	CASSSGQGIYYEQYF
TRBD2	TRBV28	TRBJ2-1	15	-	TGTGCCAGCAGTCCCAGCGGGGGAGCAGTTAATGAGCAGTTCTTC	CASSPSGGAVNEQFF
-	TRBV6-5	TRBJ1-5	16	-	TGTGCCAGCAGTTACTCGTATTCAGTTAGCAATCAGCCCCAGCATTTT	CASSYSYSVSNQPQHF
-	TRBV28	TRBJ1-6	15	once	TGTGCCAGCAGTTTATGGAACTCCTATAATTCACCCCTCCACTTT	CASSLWNSYNSPLHF
-	TRBV30	TRBJ2-3	15	-	TGTGCCTGGAGCGCCAAGACTTTAGCGGAGGATACGCAGTATTTT	CAWSAKTLAEDTQYF
-	TRBV29-1	TRBJ1-1	12	-	TGCAGCGTCATTGAAAGTCGTACTGAAGCTTTCTTT	CSVIESRTEAFF
-	TRBV7-9	TRBJ2-1	14	-	TGTGCCTCAAAAGGAGAACAATTCGATAAGGGGCAGTTCTTC	CASKGEQFDKGQFF
TRBD2	TRBV6-1	TRBJ2-7	17	once	TGTGCCAGCAGTGAATGGGATGGACTAGCGGGGGTCAACGAGCAGTACTTC	CASSEWDGLAGVNEQYF